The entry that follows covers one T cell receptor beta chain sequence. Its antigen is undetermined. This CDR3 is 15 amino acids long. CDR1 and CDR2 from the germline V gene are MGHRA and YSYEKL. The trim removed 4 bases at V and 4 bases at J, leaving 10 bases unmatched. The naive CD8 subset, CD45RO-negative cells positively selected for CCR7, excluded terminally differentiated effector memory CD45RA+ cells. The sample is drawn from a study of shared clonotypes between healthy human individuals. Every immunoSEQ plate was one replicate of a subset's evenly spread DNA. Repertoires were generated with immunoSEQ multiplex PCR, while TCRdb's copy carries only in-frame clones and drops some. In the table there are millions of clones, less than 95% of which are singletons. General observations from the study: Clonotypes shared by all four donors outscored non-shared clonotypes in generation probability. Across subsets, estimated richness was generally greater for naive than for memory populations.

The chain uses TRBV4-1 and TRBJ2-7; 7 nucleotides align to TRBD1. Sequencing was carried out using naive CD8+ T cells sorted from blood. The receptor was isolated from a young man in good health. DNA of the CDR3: TGCGCCAGCAGCCTAGAACGGGACAGAGTTTACGAGCAGTACTTC. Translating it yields CASSLERDRVYEQYF.